The next 22 T cell receptor beta chains were all read from a single sample in a study of blood T cells in healthy people across ages. It was with a sample-barcoded 5' primer and a J-beta primer mix that a second PCR of roughly 7 to 12 cycles was run. TCRdb analysed the 5' RACE reads with MiXCR anew, one entry per CDR3 protein. The sample has hundreds of thousands of distinct CDR3 sequences, 35% to 50% seen once. The source material was blood. These receptors originate from a man older than 75 in good health.

This clonotype was seen a handful of times. This chain uses TRBV4-3 with TRBJ1-1; D might be TRBD1 (5 bases). Trimming removed 8 bases from V and 1 base from J, with 17 bases in between. This CDR3 region has 15 residues. CDR1 and CDR2 (germline): LGHNA, YSLEER. The CDR3: CASAPGGDWNTEAFF. The CDR3 nucleotides read TGCGCCAGCGCACCCGGTGGGGACTGGAACACTGAAGCTTTCTTT.

This clonotype was picked up many times. The gene calls are TRBV10-3 and TRBJ2-5, with a tentative D call TRBD1 (6 bases). The germline V gene encodes CDR1 ENHRY and CDR2 SYGVKD. The CDR3 totals 15 residues. The germline V and J ends were trimmed by 6 bases and 4 bases, with 18 bases remaining between them. The CDR3: CAIRTGGTFLETQYF. DNA of the CDR3: TGTGCCATCAGGACAGGAGGTACCTTTTTAGAGACCCAGTACTTC.

This chain uses TRBV4-2 with TRBJ2-4; D may correspond to TRBD1 or TRBD2 (6 bases each). Germline values: CDR1 LGHNA, CDR2 YNFKEQ. Trimming removed 0 bases at V and 2 bases at J, with 17 bases between. The CDR3 is 18 residues long. The DNA for the CDR3 is TGTGCCAGCAGCCAAGATCTCTCAGGGGCGGGGACCAAAAACATTCAGTACTTC. Translating it yields CASSQDLSGAGTKNIQYF.

This clonotype was recorded a few times. This chain joins TRBV29-1 and TRBJ1-1; D not certain. V lost 4 bases and J lost 0, with 9 bases in between. The V gene's germline CDR1 is SQVTM and CDR2 ANQGSEA. CDR3 length: 13 residues. Here the CDR3 DNA reads TGCAGCGTTGGAAACGGGCTGAACACTGAAGCTTTCTTT. As protein: CSVGNGLNTEAFF. Supplemented by reference TRBV29-1 and TRBJ1-1, the full variable domain reads SAVISQKPSRDICQRGTSLTIQCQVDSQVTMMFWYRQQPGQSLTLIATANQGSEATYESGFVIDKFPISRPNLTFSTLTVSNMSPEDSSIYLCSVGNGLNTEAFFGQGTRLTVV.

Regarding this clonotype: This may arise from a read error, as a much more abundant clone is one base away. V and J are TRBV29-1 and TRBJ2-5; 7 nucleotides line up with TRBD1. Germline V lookup: CDR1 SQVTM, CDR2 ANQGSEA. Trimming removed 4 bases from V and 11 bases from J; junction bases left unmatched: 13. This CDR3 comprises 13 residues. The CDR3 sequence is CSVVGTAYNEQYF. In DNA form, the CDR3 reads TGCAGCGTTGTCGGGACAGCATACAATGAGCAGTACTTC.

This sequence joins TRBV30 and TRBJ1-6, with no clear D. The CDR3 has 14 amino acids. Trimming removed 0 bases from V and 8 bases from J, with 11 bases in between. Germline V gene data show CDR1 as GTSNPN and CDR2 as SVGIG (reference sequence). CDR3 bases: TGTGCCTGGAGTGTACTGCCCGGGGATTCACCCCTCCACTTT. Its translation is CAWSVLPGDSPLHF. The full variable domain, with the rest looked up from reference TRBV30 and TRBJ1-6, is SQTIHQWPATLVQPVGSPLSLECTVEGTSNPNLYWYRQAAGRGLQLLFYSVGIGQISSEVPQNLSASRPQDRQFILSSKKLLLSDSGFYLCAWSVLPGDSPLHFGNGTRLTVT.

This clonotype was observed a few times. This sequence joins TRBV28 and TRBJ2-7; maybe TRBD2 (6 bases). CDR3 length equals 17 residues. The V and J ends lost 2 bases and 7 bases respectively, with 24 bases between them. Germline V lookup: CDR1 MDHEN, CDR2 SYDVKM. The CDR3 DNA sequence: TGTGCCAGCAGTTTAGTGATCCGGGGTCCAAGGGCGGGGGAGCAGTACTTC. It is translated as CASSLVIRGPRAGEQYF.

V usage is TRBV7-9 and J usage is TRBJ2-3; 8 bases align to TRBD2. The CDR3 spans 13 residues. Germline CDR1 reads SEHNR; CDR2 reads FQNEAQ (reference sequence). V lost 7 bases to trimming and J lost 6 bases; unmatched junction nucleotides: 6. The CDR3 sequence: CASKTGGLDTQYF. The DNA for the CDR3 is TGTGCCAGCAAGACGGGGGGGCTGGATACGCAGTATTTT.

This clonotype was seen just once. The chain uses TRBV2 and TRBJ2-7; tentative D call: TRBD2 (6 bases). The germline V and J ends were trimmed by 6 bases and 0 bases, with 15 bases remaining between them. Germline values: CDR1 SNHLY, CDR2 FYNNEI. The CDR3 is made up of 15 amino acids. CDR3 region: CASREGRINSYEQYF. DNA for the CDR3: TGTGCCAGCAGGGAGGGGCGAATAAACTCCTACGAGCAGTACTTC.

This clonotype was seen a few times. The rearrangement uses TRBV5-1 and TRBJ1-1; D unclear. Germline lookup yields CDR1 SGHRS and CDR2 YFSETQ. V lost 5 bases and J 1 base, leaving 12 bases between the germline ends. CDR3 length equals 14 residues. CDR3 in amino acids: CASRLGVRNTEAFF. In DNA form, the CDR3 reads TGCGCCAGCAGGCTGGGTGTAAGGAACACTGAAGCTTTCTTT. Full variable domain (missing parts from reference TRBV5-1 and TRBJ1-1): KAGVTQTPRYLIKTRGQQVTLSCSPISGHRSVSWYQQTPGQGLQFLFEYFSETQRNKGNFPGRFSGRQFSNSRSEMNVSTLELGDSALYLCASRLGVRNTEAFFGQGTRLTVV.

The chain joins TRBV7-2 to TRBJ1-1; unclear D gene. Germline V gene sequence: CDR1 SGHTA, CDR2 FQGNSA. Trimming took 1 base from V and 1 from J, leaving 7 bases between them. The CDR3 is 14 residues long. In DNA, the CDR3 is TGTGCCAGCAGCTTAGTTTTGGGGAACACTGAAGCTTTCTTT. Translating it yields CASSLVLGNTEAFF.

The V call is TRBV6-6, the J call TRBJ2-7; no firm D call. Germline V gene lookup returns CDR1 MNHNY and CDR2 SVGAGI (reference sequence). The CDR3 loop spans 12 amino acids. The V end was cut by 0 bases, the J end by 11 bases, with 11 bases between. The CDR3 DNA is TGTGCCAGCAGTTACTCAGAGGCTACCAAGTACTTC. Protein: CASSYSEATKYF.

This chain's CDR3 is CASSQDRASRDYGYTF. The CDR3 DNA reads TGCGCCAGCAGCCAAGATAGAGCCTCACGGGACTATGGCTACACCTTC. V gene TRBV4-3 combines with J gene TRBJ1-2; no firm D call. Per the germline V gene, CDR1 is LGHNA and CDR2 is YSLEER. V was shortened by 0 bases and J by 3 bases, with 14 bases between the two germline ends. The CDR3 has 16 amino acids.

The chain recombines TRBV27 with TRBJ2-5, with 9 bases identical to TRBD1. The CDR3 is 15 residues long. Germline V gene data show CDR1 as MNHEY and CDR2 as SMNVEV (reference sequence). Trimming removed 1 base from V and 4 bases from J; junction bases left unmatched: 4. This CDR3 is CASSLWTGQGETQYF. CDR3 nucleotide sequence: TGTGCCAGCAGTTTATGGACGGGACAGGGAGAGACCCAGTACTTC.

This clonotype was detected a few times. The chain recombines TRBV6-5 with TRBJ2-7; D is possibly TRBD1 (6 bases). The CDR3 has 15 amino acids. Per germline, CDR1 MNHEY and CDR2 SVGAGI. Trimming took off 2 bases at V and 3 bases at J, with 14 bases between the two ends. CDR3 coding DNA: TGTGCCAGCAGTTACCGGGAAGGGGGTGGCTACGAGCAGTACTTC. Protein: CASSYREGGGYEQYF.

This clonotype has a single count. This rearrangement joins TRBV15 to TRBJ2-3; perhaps TRBD2 as D (6 bases). Germline V gene data show CDR1 as LNHNV and CDR2 as YYDKDF (reference sequence). CDR3 size: 15 residues. V was clipped by 6 bases and J by 4 bases, with 17 bases between them. The CDR3 loop reads CATRAPGDTSDTQYF. The DNA for the CDR3 is TGTGCCACCAGGGCCCCGGGAGATACGTCAGATACGCAGTATTTT. Combining the CDR3 with reference TRBV15 and TRBJ2-3 gives the whole variable domain DAMVIQNPRYQVTQFGKPVTLSCSQTLNHNVMYWYQQKSSQAPKLLFHYYDKDFNNEADTPDNFQSRRPNTSFCFLDIRSPGLGDTAMYLCATRAPGDTSDTQYFGPGTRLTVL.

The chain has TRBV18 and TRBJ1-5, with D perhaps TRBD1 (6 bases). The CDR3 length is 14 residues. V lost 2 bases, J lost 3 bases, and 8 bases lay in between. Per germline, CDR1 KGHSH and CDR2 LQKENI. Here the CDR3 reads CASSPSGANQPQHF. The CDR3 nucleotides are TGTGCCAGCTCACCATCAGGGGCCAATCAGCCCCAGCATTTT.

This clonotype was recorded at least ten times. The chain employs TRBV6-1 and TRBJ2-7; 7 positions agree with TRBD2. Germline V CDR1 and CDR2: MNHNS, SASEGT. The CDR3 contains 12 residues. V dropped 3 bases and J dropped 5; count of bases not matched to a gene: 1. CDR3 region: CASSEGGDEQYF. CDR3 in DNA: TGTGCCAGCAGTGAGGGAGGGGACGAGCAGTACTTC.

The V call is TRBV20-1, the J call TRBJ2-7; D remains ambiguous. This CDR3 is built from 16 residues. CDR1 is DFQATT and CDR2 is SNEGSKA in the germline V gene (reference sequence). V was clipped by 4 bases and J by 6 bases, with 25 bases between them. This CDR3 reads CSAIPGLELPSCEQYF. The CDR3 DNA reads TGCAGTGCTATTCCGGGTCTTGAGCTGCCAAGTTGCGAGCAGTACTTC.

The V call is TRBV11-1, the J call TRBJ2-5; 7 nucleotides align to TRBD1. The J call may be faulty, since TRBJ2-7 better matches the DNA end. Germline CDR1 reads SGHAT; CDR2 reads FQDESV (reference sequence). The CDR3 has 15 amino acids. In DNA, the CDR3 is TGTGCCAGCAGCTTAGACAGGGGCGGTATCTACGAGCAGTACTTC. This sequence encodes CASSLDRGGIYEQYF.

The V call is TRBV20-1, the J call TRBJ2-3; 7 bases align to TRBD1. The CDR3 is 15 amino acids. V gave up 2 bases and J gave up 10 bases; unmatched junction bases: 15. Germline loops: CDR1 DFQATT, CDR2 SNEGSKA (reference sequence). The CDR3 region is CSARPAGTTGDAQYF. CDR3 in DNA: TGCAGTGCTAGACCGGCCGGGACCACAGGGGATGCGCAGTATTTT.

Concerning this clonotype: One junction end disagrees with the germline gene, perhaps due to a read error. V is TRBV4-2 and J is TRBJ2-4; D tentatively fits TRBD1 or TRBD2 (6 bases each). The DNA end favors TRBJ2-5, so the J call may be wrong. Looked up from germline, CDR1 is LGHNA and CDR2 is YNFKEQ. This CDR3 contains 15 residues. CDR3 residues: CASNQGTGAEETQYF. The CDR3 region has the DNA TGTGCCAGCAACCAAGGGACGGGGGCGGAAGAGACCCAGTACTTC.